This paragraph covers one T cell receptor (beta chain) sequence. Its antigen is currently unknown. Amplification of TCR beta CDR3 regions was performed using RNA transcripts as template. RT-PCR in the first round (using the HTBI primer set) targeted the TCR CDR3. TCRdb fed the multiplex PCR reads into MiXCR, producing one record per CDR3 protein. The sample has about 640,000 distinct CDR3 sequences, around 21% seen once. The data were taken from a study of T cells in Graves' hyperthyroidism and ophthalmopathy. Findings of the study overall: Among thyroid clonotypes expanded above 0.001, most also appeared in blood. A 13 V-J signature model discriminated ophthalmopathy versus stable hyperthyroidism.

Sequenced sample: blood. This receptor was taken from a man aged 25 to 40 with Graves' ophthalmopathy.

The chain's CDR3 is CASSALAGTNYGYTF. In nucleotides, the CDR3 is TGTGCCAGCAGTGCGCTTGCCGGGACCAACTATGGCTACACCTTC. The chain carries TRBV6-1 and TRBJ1-2; a weak D match, TRBD1 (5 bases). The V gene lost 4 bases and the J gene lost 2 bases, with 14 bases spanning the gap. This CDR3 has 15 residues. The germline gives CDR1 MNHNS, CDR2 SASEGT.